Detailed here is one T cell receptor (beta chain). This CDR3 has 14 residues. Germline V gene lookup returns CDR1 MNHEY and CDR2 SVGAGI. The V and J ends lost 6 bases and 4 bases respectively, with 10 bases between them. As originally analysed: Amplification of reference gene primers was used by the study to estimate nucleated cell counts. Sequencing used immunoSEQ multiplex PCR; TCRdb keeps in-frame clones, though not all of them. D and trimming come from the DNA, and the V and J calls and clone size come from that table. This sample has about 160,000 clones, with around 81% found just once. This entry is derived from a study of blood T cell repertoires in COVID-19. Overall study context: Material from acute and convalescent COVID-19 was sourced from the United States, Italy and Spain. The cDNA or gDNA used as material had been derived from T cells, B-cell-depleted T cells, or PBMCs.

Material: peripheral blood. The chain joins TRBV6-5 to TRBJ1-6; D may be TRBD1 (6 bases). This TCR derives from a man in his 60s with active or convalescent COVID-19. In DNA, the CDR3 is TGTGCCAGCAGACTTACAGGGTATAATTCACCCCTCCACTTT. This gives the protein CASRLTGYNSPLHF.